One and the same sample provided the 18 T cell receptor beta chains below, sequenced in a study of blood T cell repertoires in COVID-19. This table comes from immunoSEQ multiplex PCR, and its TCRdb copy is limited to in-frame clones, with some not included. The table has about 260,000 clones, about 90% seen once; the top ten hold over 1.2%. Sequencing was performed on peripheral blood. The receptors shown here come from a middle-aged woman who had recovered from COVID-19.

This rearrangement joins TRBV19 to TRBJ1-6; 8 bases are a match to TRBD1. The CDR3 is 17 residues long. V gave up 4 bases and J gave up 6 bases; unmatched junction bases: 11. Germline V lookup: CDR1 LNHDA, CDR2 SQIVND (reference sequence). The CDR3 sequence: CASSTPQGAAFNSPLHF. Written as DNA, the CDR3 is TGTGCCAGTAGTACCCCTCAGGGGGCGGCTTTTAATTCACCCCTCCACTTT.

The rearrangement uses TRBV5-8 and TRBJ1-4; 8 bases line up with TRBD1. Germline assignment: CDR1 SGHTS and CDR2 YDEGEE. Unmatched junction bases numbered 8, after V lost 4 bases and J lost 6 bases. This CDR3 is 15 amino acids long. Written as DNA, the CDR3 is TGTGCCAGCAGCCCCGGACAGGGCGGGTATGAAAAACTGTTTTTT. It yields the protein CASSPGQGGYEKLFF.

CDR3 nucleotide sequence: TGCGCCAGCAGCCAAGGAAGGCAGGTCAATGAAAAACTGTTTTTT. This sequence encodes CASSQGRQVNEKLFF. The chain employs TRBV4-1 and TRBJ1-4, with D uncertain. The germline V gene encodes CDR1 MGHRA and CDR2 YSYEKL. The CDR3 is 15 amino acids. Between the trimmed V and J ends, which lost 1 base and 5 bases, there was a span of 11 bases.

This clone was observed once. The chain has TRBV29-1 and TRBJ2-7, with 10 nucleotides matching TRBD1. V gave up 3 bases and J gave up 3 bases; unmatched junction bases: 5. The length of the CDR3 is 14 residues. Germline assignment: CDR1 SQVTM and CDR2 ANQGSEA. The CDR3 DNA follows: TGCAGCGTTGACATGGGACAGGGGTTCTACGAGCAGTACTTC. This sequence encodes CSVDMGQGFYEQYF.

The rearrangement joins TRBV5-1 to TRBJ2-1; 10 bases agree with TRBD2. The CDR3 contains 17 residues. Germline V gene data show CDR1 as SGHRS and CDR2 as YFSETQ. The V segment lost 0 bases and the J segment 6 bases; nucleotides outside the gene matches: 9. In DNA, the CDR3 is TGCGCCAGCAGCTTGGACCCCAAAGCGGGGGGGCTCAATGAGCAGTTCTTC. This sequence encodes CASSLDPKAGGLNEQFF. Variable domain in full (rest from reference TRBV5-1 and TRBJ2-1): KAGVTQTPRYLIKTRGQQVTLSCSPISGHRSVSWYQQTPGQGLQFLFEYFSETQRNKGNFPGRFSGRQFSNSRSEMNVSTLELGDSALYLCASSLDPKAGGLNEQFFGPGTRLTVL.

The V call is TRBV5-8, the J call TRBJ1-3; D is undetermined. V lost 2 bases and J 1 base, leaving 10 bases between the germline ends. The V gene's germline CDR1 is SGHTS and CDR2 YDEGEE. The length of the CDR3 is 15 residues. Here the CDR3 DNA reads TGTGCCAGCAGCTTAATCTCCCAGTCTGGAAACACCATATATTTT. It codes for CASSLISQSGNTIYF.

The V call is TRBV7-2, the J call TRBJ1-5; D unresolved. Looked up from germline, CDR1 is SGHTA and CDR2 is FQGNSA. Trimming stripped 5 bases from V and 0 bases from J, with 14 bases between. The CDR3 loop spans 16 amino acids. In DNA form, the CDR3 reads TGTGCCAGCAGCCCCCAAGGGAGTCATAGCAATCAGCCCCAGCATTTT. Its translation: CASSPQGSHSNQPQHF.

This clone appeared a single time. This sequence joins TRBV6-5 and TRBJ2-2; TRBD2 matches 13 bases. V lost 3 bases, J lost 6 bases, and 4 bases stayed unmatched. The CDR3 runs 16 residues. Germline lookup yields CDR1 MNHEY and CDR2 SVGAGI. The CDR3 sequence is CASSYGTSGAAGELFF. CDR3 DNA: TGTGCCAGCAGTTATGGGACTAGCGGGGCCGCCGGGGAGCTGTTTTTT.

A remark on this clone: An end of the junction differs from the germline gene, which may be a read error. This sequence joins TRBV6-4 and TRBJ2-1; TRBD1 aligns across 8 bases. The germline V gene encodes CDR1 MRHNA and CDR2 SNTAGT. The CDR3 spans 15 residues. CDR3 protein: CASSADSGQGVVRIF. CDR3 nucleotide sequence: TGTGCCAGCAGTGCCGACTCCGGACAGGGAGTGGTTAGGATCTTC.

The chain employs TRBV30 and TRBJ1-2; unclear D gene. V lost 0 bases, J lost 8 bases, and 13 bases lay in between. The CDR3 consists of 13 residues. Germline V CDR1 and CDR2: GTSNPN, SVGIG (reference sequence). The CDR3, as DNA: TGTGCCTGGAGTGTAAGTCGGACGGGAGGCTACACCTTC. It codes for CAWSVSRTGGYTF.

The chain recombines TRBV6-6 with TRBJ2-5, with 10 bases fitting TRBD2. Germline values: CDR1 MNHNY, CDR2 SVGAGI (reference sequence). This CDR3 comprises 16 residues. V shed 0 bases and J 6 bases; nucleotides not matched to a gene: 7. The CDR3 is CASSYSTSGGAKTQYF. For the CDR3, the DNA is TGTGCCAGCAGTTACTCGACCAGCGGGGGGGCGAAGACCCAGTACTTC.

The chain employs TRBV9 and TRBJ2-5; the match to TRBD2 covers 9 bases. The CDR3 has 18 amino acids. With 3 bases clipped from V and 5 bases from J, the junction kept 17 bases outside the gene matches. Germline CDR1 and CDR2: SGDLS and YYNGEE. CDR3 region: CASSASGGRGGTSETQYF. CDR3 DNA: TGTGCCAGCAGCGCCTCGGGCGGAAGGGGGGGGACTAGCGAGACCCAGTACTTC.

Comments on this clone: Other DNA sequences of this sample code for an identical CDR3. The chain joins TRBV13 to TRBJ2-3; 8 bases are shared with TRBD2. Trimming took 3 bases from V and 1 from J; bases not matched to a gene: 0. From germline, CDR1 is PRHDT and CDR2 FYEKMQ (reference sequence). CDR3 length: 14 amino acids. This CDR3 is CASSLRGGTDTQYF. CDR3 DNA: TGTGCCAGCAGCTTGCGGGGGGGCACAGATACGCAGTATTTT.

CDR3 region: CASSGQGREKLFF. CDR3 coding DNA: TGTGCCAGTAGTGGACAGGGGAGGGAAAAACTGTTTTTT. This chain links TRBV19 with TRBJ1-4; 9 bases line up with TRBD1. Germline V CDR1 and CDR2: LNHDA, SQIVND (reference sequence). The junction had 3 bases not matched to a gene; V was cut back by 5 bases and J by 8 bases. This CDR3 has 13 residues. Full variable domain (missing parts from reference TRBV19 and TRBJ1-4): DGGITQSPKYLFRKEGQNVTLSCEQNLNHDAMYWYRQDPGQGLRLIYYSQIVNDFQKGDIAEGYSVSREKKESFPLTVTSAQKNPTAFYLCASSGQGREKLFFGSGTQLSVL.

This clone appeared once. The rearrangement uses TRBV6-5 and TRBJ1-4; D might be TRBD1 (6 bases). CDR1 is MNHEY and CDR2 is SVGAGI in the germline V gene. The CDR3 spans 14 residues. Trimming left V 7 bases short and J 5 bases short, with 14 bases between. CDR3 sequence: CASMMDRINEKLFF. CDR3 bases: TGTGCCAGCATGATGGACAGAATAAATGAAAAACTGTTTTTT.

V is TRBV27 and J is TRBJ2-2, with TRBD2 matching over 8 bases. The length of the CDR3 is 16 residues. Germline lookup yields CDR1 MNHEY and CDR2 SMNVEV (reference sequence). V dropped 5 bases and J dropped 0; count of bases not matched to a gene: 5. The CDR3 bases are TGTGCCAGCAGTCCGGCGGGAGGAGCGAACACCGGGGAGCTGTTTTTT. Amino acid sequence: CASSPAGGANTGELFF.

V usage is TRBV5-4 and J usage is TRBJ1-4; D uncertain. The CDR3 is made up of 16 amino acids. Deletions cut 0 bases from V and 3 bases from J, with 12 bases between. The germline V gene encodes CDR1 SGHNT and CDR2 YYREEE (reference sequence). The CDR3 reads CASSLDWEGPNEKLFF. For the CDR3, the DNA is TGTGCCAGCAGCTTGGATTGGGAGGGTCCTAATGAAAAACTGTTTTTT.

The chain carries TRBV11-2 and TRBJ1-2; 8 nucleotides match TRBD1. The junction had 2 bases not matched to a gene; V was cut back by 4 bases and J by 1 base. The CDR3 has 14 amino acids. Germline V gene data show CDR1 as SGHAT and CDR2 as FQNNGV. The CDR3 nucleotides are TGTGCCAGCAGCTACAGGGGGGATAACTATGGCTACACCTTC. It translates to CASSYRGDNYGYTF.